A single sample gave rise to the 5 T cell receptor beta chains below, sequenced in a study of monozygotic twins with inflammatory bowel disease. Using the 5' RACE reads, TCRdb records one entry per CDR3 protein without DNA. Recorded for this sample: 330,000 or so distinct CDR3 sequences. Sample: blood. Source of these receptors: a human donor with ulcerative colitis or Crohn's disease, or a healthy co-twin of an affected twin (not recorded which).

This rearrangement joins TRBV7-7 to TRBJ2-1. CDR3 length: 13 amino acids. CDR1 is SSHAT, CDR2 FNYEAQ, per germline (reference sequence). CDR3 sequence: CASSLGVAQEQFF. Full variable domain (missing parts from reference TRBV7-7 and TRBJ2-1): GAGVSQSPRYKVTKRGQDVTLRCDPISSHATLYWYQQALGQGPEFLTYFNYEAQPDKSGLPSDRFSAERPEGSISTLTIQRTEQRDSAMYRCASSLGVAQEQFFGPGTRLTVL.

The rearrangement links TRBV28 to TRBJ2-1; the TRBD1 assignment by TCRdb is unverifiable without DNA. CDR1 and CDR2 (germline): MDHEN, SYDVKM. The CDR3 loop spans 11 amino acids. The chain's CDR3 is CASSRRQGRKF.

This CDR3 reads CASSLVSRAGGYTF. The chain carries TRBV7-2 and TRBJ1-2. CDR1 and CDR2 from the germline V gene are SGHTA and FQGNSA. This CDR3 is 14 amino acids long.

The rearrangement joins TRBV4-1 to TRBJ1-5. The CDR3 spans 16 residues. Germline CDR1 reads MGHRA; CDR2 reads YSYEKL. This CDR3 is CASSQELRRSYQPQHF.

The V and J genes are TRBV20-1 and TRBJ2-7; there is no DNA to check the TCRdb D call of TRBD1. This CDR3 contains 14 residues. Germline V gene lookup returns CDR1 DFQATT and CDR2 SNEGSKA (reference sequence). Here the CDR3 reads CSARGAGVAYEQYF.